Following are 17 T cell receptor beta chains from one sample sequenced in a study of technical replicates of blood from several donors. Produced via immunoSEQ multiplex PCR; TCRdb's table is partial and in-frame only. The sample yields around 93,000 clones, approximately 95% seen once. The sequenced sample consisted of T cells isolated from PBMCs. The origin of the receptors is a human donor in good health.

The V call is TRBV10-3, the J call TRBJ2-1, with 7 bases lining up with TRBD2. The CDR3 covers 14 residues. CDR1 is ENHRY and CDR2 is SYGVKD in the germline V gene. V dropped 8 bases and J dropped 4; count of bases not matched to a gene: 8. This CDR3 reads CAIALGGDYNEQFF. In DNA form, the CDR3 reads TGTGCCATCGCCCTGGGGGGGGATTACAATGAGCAGTTCTTC.

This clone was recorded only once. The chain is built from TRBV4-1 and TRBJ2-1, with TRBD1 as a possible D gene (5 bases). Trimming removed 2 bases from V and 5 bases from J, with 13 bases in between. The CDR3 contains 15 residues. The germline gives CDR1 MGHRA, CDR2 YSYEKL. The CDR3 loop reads CASSQTPKGDNEQFF. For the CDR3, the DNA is TGCGCCAGCAGCCAAACCCCTAAAGGGGACAATGAGCAGTTCTTC.

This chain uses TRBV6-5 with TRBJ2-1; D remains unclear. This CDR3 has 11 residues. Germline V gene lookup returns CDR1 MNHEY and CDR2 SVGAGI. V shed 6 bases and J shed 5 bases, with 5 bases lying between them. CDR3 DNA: TGTGCCAGCAGCGCAGACAATGAGCAGTTCTTC. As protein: CASSADNEQFF.

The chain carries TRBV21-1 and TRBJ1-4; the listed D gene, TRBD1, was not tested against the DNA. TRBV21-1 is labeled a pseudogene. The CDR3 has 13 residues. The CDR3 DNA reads TGTGCCAGCATCGACAGGGGGGCCGAAAAACTGTTTTTT. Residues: CASIDRGAEKLFF.

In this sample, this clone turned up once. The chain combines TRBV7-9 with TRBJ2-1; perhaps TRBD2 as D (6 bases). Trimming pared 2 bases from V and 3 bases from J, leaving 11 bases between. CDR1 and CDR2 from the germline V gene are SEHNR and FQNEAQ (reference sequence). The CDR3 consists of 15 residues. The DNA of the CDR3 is TGTGCCAGCAGCTTACCCGGGAGCAGCTACAATGAGCAGTTCTTC. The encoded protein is CASSLPGSSYNEQFF.

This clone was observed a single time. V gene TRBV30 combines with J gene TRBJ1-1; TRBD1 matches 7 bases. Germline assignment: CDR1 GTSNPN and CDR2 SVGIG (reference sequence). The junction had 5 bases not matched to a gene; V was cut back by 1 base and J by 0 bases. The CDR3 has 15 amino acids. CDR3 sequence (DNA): TGTGCCTGGAGTGCGGGGACAGCTTTGAACACTGAAGCTTTCTTT. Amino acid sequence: CAWSAGTALNTEAFF. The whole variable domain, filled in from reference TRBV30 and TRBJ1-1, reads SQTIHQWPATLVQPVGSPLSLECTVEGTSNPNLYWYRQAAGRGLQLLFYSVGIGQISSEVPQNLSASRPQDRQFILSSKKLLLSDSGFYLCAWSAGTALNTEAFFGQGTRLTVV.

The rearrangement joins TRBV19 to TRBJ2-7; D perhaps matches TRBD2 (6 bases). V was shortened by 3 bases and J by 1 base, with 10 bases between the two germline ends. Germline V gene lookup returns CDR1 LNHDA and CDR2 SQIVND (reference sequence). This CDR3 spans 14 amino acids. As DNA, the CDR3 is TGTGCCAGTAGTATGGCCGCGGGGTCCTACGAGCAGTACTTC. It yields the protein CASSMAAGSYEQYF.

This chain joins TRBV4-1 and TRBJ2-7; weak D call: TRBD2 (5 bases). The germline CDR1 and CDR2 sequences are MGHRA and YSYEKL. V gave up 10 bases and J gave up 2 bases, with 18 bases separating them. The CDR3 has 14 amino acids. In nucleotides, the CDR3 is TGCGCCACCTCACAACGCCTAGCCACCTACGAGCAGTACTTC. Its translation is CATSQRLATYEQYF.

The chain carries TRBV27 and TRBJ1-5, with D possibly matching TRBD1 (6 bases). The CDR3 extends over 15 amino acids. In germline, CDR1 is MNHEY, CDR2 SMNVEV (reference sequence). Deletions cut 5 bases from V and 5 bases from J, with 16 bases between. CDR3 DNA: TGTGCCAGCAGTAATACGGACAGACCCTATCAGCCCCAGCATTTT. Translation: CASSNTDRPYQPQHF.

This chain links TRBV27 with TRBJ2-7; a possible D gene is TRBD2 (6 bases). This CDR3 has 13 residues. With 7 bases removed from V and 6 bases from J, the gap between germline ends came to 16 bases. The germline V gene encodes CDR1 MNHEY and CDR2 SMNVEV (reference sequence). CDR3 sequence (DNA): TGTGCCAGCAATCTTTTGGGGGGTGCCGAGCAGTACTTC. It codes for CASNLLGGAEQYF.

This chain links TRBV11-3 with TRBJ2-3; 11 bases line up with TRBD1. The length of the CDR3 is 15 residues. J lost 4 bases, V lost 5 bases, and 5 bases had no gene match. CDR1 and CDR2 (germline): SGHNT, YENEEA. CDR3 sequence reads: CASSMGQGVADTQYF. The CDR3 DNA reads TGTGCCAGCAGCATGGGACAGGGGGTCGCAGATACGCAGTATTTT.

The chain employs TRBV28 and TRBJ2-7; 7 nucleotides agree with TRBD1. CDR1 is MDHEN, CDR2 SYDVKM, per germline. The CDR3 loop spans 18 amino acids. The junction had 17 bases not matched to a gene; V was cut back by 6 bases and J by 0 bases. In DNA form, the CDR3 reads TGTGCCAGCAGGGGTCGGACAGGTCGACAGAAGAGCTCCTACGAGCAGTACTTC. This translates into CASRGRTGRQKSSYEQYF.

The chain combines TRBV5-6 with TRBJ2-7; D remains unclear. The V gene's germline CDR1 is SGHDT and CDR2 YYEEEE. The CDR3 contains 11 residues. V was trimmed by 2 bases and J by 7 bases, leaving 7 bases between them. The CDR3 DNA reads TGTGCCAGCAGCTTCCACTGGGAGCAGTACTTC. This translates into CASSFHWEQYF. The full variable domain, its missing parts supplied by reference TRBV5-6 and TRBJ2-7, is DAGVTQSPTHLIKTRGQQVTLRCSPKSGHDTVSWYQQALGQGPQFIFQYYEEEERQRGNFPDRFSGHQFPNYSSELNVNALLLGDSALYLCASSFHWEQYFGPGTRLTVT.

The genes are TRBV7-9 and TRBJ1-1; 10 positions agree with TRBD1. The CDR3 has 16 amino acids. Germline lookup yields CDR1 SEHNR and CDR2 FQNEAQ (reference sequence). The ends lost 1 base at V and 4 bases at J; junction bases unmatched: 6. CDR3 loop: CASSLGRGQGSTEAFF. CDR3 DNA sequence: TGTGCCAGCAGCTTAGGTCGGGGACAGGGGAGCACTGAAGCTTTCTTT.

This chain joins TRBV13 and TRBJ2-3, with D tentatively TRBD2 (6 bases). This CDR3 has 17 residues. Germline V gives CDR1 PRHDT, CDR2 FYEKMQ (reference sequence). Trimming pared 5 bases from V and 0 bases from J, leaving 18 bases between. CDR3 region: CASSTPGAYSSTDTQYF. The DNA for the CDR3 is TGTGCCAGCAGCACCCCGGGAGCGTATAGTAGCACAGATACGCAGTATTTT.

The DNA of the CDR3 is TGTGCCAGCAGCTTCCAGGACAGGAAAGCTTTCTTT. Translation: CASSFQDRKAFF. The rearrangement joins TRBV7-2 to TRBJ1-1, with 7 bases aligning to TRBD1. CDR3 length: 12 residues. In germline, CDR1 is SGHTA, CDR2 FQGNSA. V dropped 3 bases and J dropped 9; count of bases not matched to a gene: 4.

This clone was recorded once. As DNA, the CDR3 is TGTGCCAGCAGCTTTGGACAGCTGAATCAAAAACTGTTTTTT. Its protein is CASSFGQLNQKLFF. The chain employs TRBV7-9 and TRBJ1-4; D is perhaps TRBD1 (6 bases). V was cut by 3 bases and J by 9 bases, with 14 bases left in between. Looked up from germline, CDR1 is SEHNR and CDR2 is FQNEAQ (reference sequence). The CDR3 totals 14 residues.